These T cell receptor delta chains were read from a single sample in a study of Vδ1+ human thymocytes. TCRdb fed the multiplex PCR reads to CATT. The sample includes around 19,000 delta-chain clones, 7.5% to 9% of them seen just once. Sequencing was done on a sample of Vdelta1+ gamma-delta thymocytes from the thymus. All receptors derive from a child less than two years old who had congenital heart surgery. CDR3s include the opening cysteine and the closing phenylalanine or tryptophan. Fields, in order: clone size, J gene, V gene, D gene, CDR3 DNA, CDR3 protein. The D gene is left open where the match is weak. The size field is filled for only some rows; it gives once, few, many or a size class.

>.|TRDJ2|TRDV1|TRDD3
TGTGCTCTTGGGGAAAGGTGTCCTCTACTGGGGGATACGAACGCTTTGACAGCACAACTCTTCTTT
CALGERCPLLGDTNALTAQLFF
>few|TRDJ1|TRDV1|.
TGTGCTCTTGGGAGGAAGTGGCCGAATACGGAAGATACCGATAAACTCATCTTT
CALGRKWPNTEDTDKLIF
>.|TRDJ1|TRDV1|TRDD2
TGTGCTCTTGGGGAACGCCTTCCTACGGGCCGACTGGGGCCTTACACCGATAAACTCATCTTT
CALGERLPTGRLGPYTDKLIF
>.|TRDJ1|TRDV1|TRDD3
TGTGCTCTTGGGGGCTATGCCAGTACTGGGGGATACTCGGAGAGACTCATCTTT
CALGGYASTGGYSERLIF
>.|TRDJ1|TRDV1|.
TGTGCTCTTGGGGAACCGTATACCCCATACACCGATAAACTCATCTTT
CALGEPYTPYTDKLIF
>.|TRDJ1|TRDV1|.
TGTGCTCTTGGGATCCAAGAGGGACCCGACACCGATAAACTCATCTTT
CALGIQEGPDTDKLIF
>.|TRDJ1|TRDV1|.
TGTGCTCTTGGGGAACGATCCCTACTCGTACTGGGCGGGGTCGATAAACTCATCTTT
CALGERSLLVLGGVDKLIF
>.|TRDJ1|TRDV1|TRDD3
TGTGCTCTTGGGGAATTTTCTTTGGGGGATAGCGCCACCGATAAACTCATCTTT
CALGEFSLGDSATDKLIF
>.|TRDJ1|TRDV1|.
TGTGCTCTTGGGTCCCGCCTTCCTACGTGGGGGATACCTTACACCGATAAACTCATCTTT
CALGSRLPTWGIPYTDKLIF
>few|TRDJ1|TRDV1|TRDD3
TGTGCTCTTGGGCCCTTGGGGGATTCGTACACCGATAAACTCATCTTT
CALGPLGDSYTDKLIF
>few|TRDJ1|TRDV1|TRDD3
TGTGCTCTTGGGGGCTCTTCCAAACGACTGGGGATACGCGAGGTAATCCAGGGGAAACTCATCTTT
CALGGSSKRLGIREVIQGKLIF
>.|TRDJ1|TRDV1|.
TGTGCTCTTGGGTCTCCCCCTTCTTCTCTGGGGGATAAACTCATCTTT
CALGSPPSSLGDKLIF
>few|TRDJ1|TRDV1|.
TGTGCTCTTGGGGAACCCCTAGGACGGAACCGCTTCCGAGGCACCGATAAACTCATCTTT
CALGEPLGRNRFRGTDKLIF
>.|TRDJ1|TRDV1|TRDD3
TGTGCTCTTGGGGAGGGGATACGAAGCGCCACCGATAAACTCATCTTT
CALGEGIRSATDKLIF
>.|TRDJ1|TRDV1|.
TGTGCTCTCGGTTCTACGGGGCCTGGCACCGATAAACTCATCTTT
CALGSTGPGTDKLIF
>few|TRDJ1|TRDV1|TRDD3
TGTGCTCTTGTGGCTTCCTACTGGGGGATACAGCGTTACACCGATAAACTCATCTTT
CALVASYWGIQRYTDKLIF
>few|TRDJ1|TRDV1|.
TGTGCTCTTGGGGAACTAAGGTACACCGATAAACTCATCTTT
CALGELRYTDKLIF